The source of this T cell receptor (beta chain) is a study of T cell responses to AZD1222 COVID-19 vaccine. Whole-study context: Second doses that came at about 4 or about 12 weeks were put together.

Study-level results: Spike-specific TCR depth and breadth grew after two AZD1222 doses.

The CDR3 spans 14 residues. Germline V gene sequence: CDR1 SEHNR, CDR2 FQNEAQ (reference sequence). V dropped 5 bases and J dropped 5 bases, with 15 bases sitting between them. TCRdb keeps only in-frame clones here, not all; method: immunoSEQ multiplex PCR. This sample has approximately 30,000 clones; around nine tenths occur once, and the top ten carry approximately 6.8%. Of note for this clone: Its antigen is undetermined.

The starting material was peripheral blood, obtained on day 0 of AZD1222 vaccination. The rearrangement uses TRBV7-9 and TRBJ1-1, with D unclear. This TCR derives from an adult in good health. The CDR3 DNA is TGTGCCAGCAGCCAAAGGGCAGTATGGACTGAAGCTTTCTTT. It translates to CASSQRAVWTEAFF.